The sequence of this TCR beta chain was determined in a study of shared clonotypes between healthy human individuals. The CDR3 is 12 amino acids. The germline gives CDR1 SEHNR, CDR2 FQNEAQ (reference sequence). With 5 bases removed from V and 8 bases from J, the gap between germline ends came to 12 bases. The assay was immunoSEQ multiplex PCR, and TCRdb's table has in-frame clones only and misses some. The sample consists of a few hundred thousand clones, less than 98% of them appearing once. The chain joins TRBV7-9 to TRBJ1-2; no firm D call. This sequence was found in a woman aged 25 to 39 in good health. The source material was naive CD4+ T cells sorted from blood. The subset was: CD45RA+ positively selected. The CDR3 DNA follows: TGTGCCAGCAGCAAACTGCAGTCCGGCTACACCTTC. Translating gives CASSKLQSGYTF.